The present TCR beta chain was sequenced within a study of T cells in Graves' hyperthyroidism and ophthalmopathy. Germline CDR1 reads SQVTM; CDR2 reads ANQGSEA. The CDR3 extends over 15 amino acids. V lost 6 bases, J lost 0 bases, and 14 bases lay in between. Patients between 18 and 65 years old had hyperthyroidism, newly diagnosed and lasting under 2 months. TCR beta CDR3 region amplification was performed from RNA transcripts. With the HTBI primer set, the TCR CDR3 went through a first round of RT-PCR. TCRdb used MiXCR to reprocess the multiplex PCR reads, holding one entry per CDR3 protein. The repertoire holds about 840,000 distinct CDR3 sequences, with over 35% as singletons. This clonotype came up many times.

Sequencing was carried out using blood. This chain uses TRBV29-1 with TRBJ2-2, with a tentative D call TRBD2 (5 bases). The clonotype comes from a man between 18 and 29 years old with Graves' hyperthyroidism. The CDR3: CSVRRALANTGELFF. CDR3 DNA sequence: TGCAGCGTGAGGCGGGCCTTGGCGAACACCGGGGAGCTGTTTTTT.